This TCR beta chain was profiled in a study of CD8+CD57+ T cells in acquired aplastic anemia. Study-level information: Isolated CD4+ and CD8+ cells, once sorted, yielded DNA averaging around 2.9 ug. Regarding the study as a whole: Shared by patients and controls, just under 30 CD8+ CDR3s were abundant in patients.

This clonotype was seen many times. Antigen specificity is unknown. The V segment lost 5 bases and the J segment 8 bases; nucleotides outside the gene matches: 3. Per the germline V gene, CDR1 is MNHNS and CDR2 is SASEGT. The CDR3 loop spans 13 amino acids. Profiles of TCR beta VDJ and CDR3 were generated from a genomic DNA template. From the reads, TCRdb called clonotypes with MiXCR, one entry per CDR3 protein. The data contain a few hundred thousand distinct CDR3 sequences, 55% to 60% of them seen just once; the ten biggest clones take up 6.5% to 10%. This clonotype was obtained from a human donor with severe aplastic anemia or a healthy control (not recorded which). The chain recombines TRBV6-1 with TRBJ2-1; 10 bases are a match to TRBD1. Sequences were obtained from sorted CD4+, CD8+, or CD8+CD57+ T cells (not recorded which) from PBMCs. Here the CDR3 DNA reads TGTGCCAGCAGTCGGGACAGGGGCGATGAGCAGTTCTTC. This sequence encodes CASSRDRGDEQFF.